Following are 11 T cell receptor beta chains from one sample sequenced in a study of T-cell reconstitution after alpha-beta-depleted transplantation in children. Researchers prepared the TCRbeta library using unique molecular identifiers, the study reports. In TCRdb, the PCR reads were re-called with MiXCR into one record per CDR3 protein. The table lists about 580,000 distinct CDR3 sequences, roughly 23% of them singletons. This specimen was PBMCs, mostly from graft donor cells, taken 360 days after TCRalphabeta/CD19-depleted stem cell transplant. Receptors were obtained from a boy under three years old who had a stem cell transplant for acute myeloid leukemia, so the T cells may come from the graft donor.

This clonotype was seen just once. The J gene is TRBJ2-5, the V gene TRBV5-6, with 14 bases aligning to TRBD2. CDR1 is SGHDT, CDR2 YYEEEE, per germline. There are 18 residues in the CDR3. The junction had 7 bases not matched to a gene; V was cut back by 1 base and J by 2 bases. The CDR3 loop is CASSLSGLAGGLQETQYF. The CDR3 nucleotides are TGTGCCAGCAGCTTGTCAGGACTAGCGGGGGGACTACAAGAGACCCAGTACTTC. The variable domain in full, completed from reference TRBV5-6 and TRBJ2-5, reads DAGVTQSPTHLIKTRGQQVTLRCSPKSGHDTVSWYQQALGQGPQFIFQYYEEEERQRGNFPDRFSGHQFPNYSSELNVNALLLGDSALYLCASSLSGLAGGLQETQYFGPGTRLLVL.

This clonotype has only a few counts. This sequence joins TRBV28 and TRBJ2-1; either TRBD1 or TRBD2 may supply D (6 bases each). The CDR3 loop spans 17 amino acids. V dropped 1 base and J dropped 7 bases, with 20 bases sitting between them. Germline lookup yields CDR1 MDHEN and CDR2 SYDVKM. This CDR3 is CASSLFWTAQRVNEQFF. The CDR3 DNA is TGTGCCAGCAGTTTATTCTGGACAGCGCAGCGGGTAAATGAGCAGTTCTTC.

This rearrangement joins TRBV7-8 to TRBJ2-1, with D perhaps matching TRBD1 or TRBD2 (5 bases each). The CDR3 runs to 16 residues. V dropped 5 bases and J dropped 0 bases, with 14 bases sitting between them. The germline CDR1 and CDR2 sequences are SGHVS and FQNEAQ. The CDR3 DNA reads as TGTGCCAGCAGCGTGGGACGGTTGAGCTCCTACAATGAGCAGTTCTTC. Amino acid sequence: CASSVGRLSSYNEQFF. Full variable domain (missing parts from reference TRBV7-8 and TRBJ2-1): GAGVSQSPRYKVAKRGQDVALRCDPISGHVSLFWYQQALGQGPEFLTYFQNEAQLDKSGLPSDRFFAERPEGSVSTLKIQRTQQEDSAVYLCASSVGRLSSYNEQFFGPGTRLTVL.

This chain uses TRBV6-2 or TRBV6-3 with TRBJ2-3; 10 nucleotides line up with TRBD2. Trimming removed 5 bases from V and 0 bases from J; junction bases left unmatched: 5. This CDR3 has 16 amino acids. CDR1 is MNHEY, CDR2 SVGEGT, per germline. The CDR3 spells CASSNGLAESTDTQYF. CDR3 DNA sequence: TGTGCCAGCAGTAACGGACTAGCGGAAAGCACAGATACGCAGTATTTT.

This clonotype was picked up one time. V is TRBV6-5 and J is TRBJ2-3; D is perhaps TRBD2 (6 bases). Germline V gene lookup returns CDR1 MNHEY and CDR2 SVGAGI. V lost 5 bases, J lost 0 bases, and 15 bases lay in between. This CDR3 spans 16 amino acids. The CDR3 protein is CASSHTPGVSTDTQYF. The CDR3 nucleotides are TGTGCCAGCAGTCATACCCCGGGGGTTAGCACAGATACGCAGTATTTT.

The chain is built from TRBV11-1 and TRBJ2-2, with D uncertain. Germline V gene lookup returns CDR1 SGHAT and CDR2 FQDESV (reference sequence). There are 13 residues in the CDR3. The V and J ends lost 2 bases and 8 bases respectively, with 9 bases between them. DNA for the CDR3: TGTGCCAGCAGCTTAAAGGGTCTGGGGGAGCTGTTTTTT. This encodes CASSLKGLGELFF.

This clonotype was observed a handful of times. The rearrangement uses TRBV6-5 and TRBJ2-5; maybe TRBD2 (6 bases). The germline V gene has CDR1 MNHEY and CDR2 SVGAGI. There are 18 residues in the CDR3. The ends were cut back, 0 bases at V and 5 bases at J, with 22 bases in the middle. Written as DNA, the CDR3 is TGTGCCAGCAGTTACTCGATGGGTGTGGAGGGGCTGTCGGAGACCCAGTACTTC. The encoded protein is CASSYSMGVEGLSETQYF.

The chain has TRBV6-5 and TRBJ2-3, with TRBD2 matching over 9 bases. Trimming at V came to 2 bases and at J to 2 bases, leaving 5 bases not matched to a gene. This CDR3 contains 16 residues. Germline CDR1 and CDR2: MNHEY and SVGAGI. The CDR3: CASSYDPGLATDTQYF. Written as DNA, the CDR3 is TGTGCCAGCAGTTACGATCCGGGACTAGCCACAGATACGCAGTATTTT.

Only a few counts were recorded for this clonotype. The V call is TRBV12-5, the J call TRBJ2-7; D is possibly TRBD1 (6 bases). The ends were cut back, 6 bases at V and 3 bases at J, with 12 bases in the middle. From germline, CDR1 is LGHNT and CDR2 FRNRAP. This CDR3 spans 13 amino acids. CDR3 nucleotides: TGTGCTAGTGGAGGGGAACAGGGCTACGAGCAGTACGTC. Translating gives CASGGEQGYEQYV.

The chain employs TRBV20-1 and TRBJ1-4; tentative D call: TRBD1 (5 bases). Germline CDR1 reads DFQATT; CDR2 reads SNEGSKA (reference sequence). Trimming cost V 1 base and J 7 bases, with 10 bases left between them. This CDR3 region has 13 residues. The CDR3 region is CSARVGAGEKLFF. The CDR3, as DNA: TGCAGTGCTAGAGTAGGGGCTGGTGAAAAACTGTTTTTT.

This chain connects TRBV18 to TRBJ2-3; 14 nucleotides line up with TRBD2. This CDR3 contains 17 residues. Trimming took 4 bases from V and 2 from J; bases not matched to a gene: 5. Germline V gene lookup returns CDR1 KGHSH and CDR2 LQKENI. CDR3 sequence: CASSLGTSGGYTDTQYF. The CDR3 nucleotides are TGTGCCAGCTCACTCGGGACTAGCGGGGGATACACAGATACGCAGTATTTT.